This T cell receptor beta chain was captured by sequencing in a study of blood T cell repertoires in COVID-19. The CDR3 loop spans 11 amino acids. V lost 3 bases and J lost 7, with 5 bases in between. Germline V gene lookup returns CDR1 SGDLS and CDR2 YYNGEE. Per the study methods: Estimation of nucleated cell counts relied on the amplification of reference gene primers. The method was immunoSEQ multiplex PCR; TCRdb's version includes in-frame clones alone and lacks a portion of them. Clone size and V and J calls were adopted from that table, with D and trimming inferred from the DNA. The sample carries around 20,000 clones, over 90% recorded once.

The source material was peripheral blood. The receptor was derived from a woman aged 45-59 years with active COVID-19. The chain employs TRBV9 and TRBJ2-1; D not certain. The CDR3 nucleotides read TGTGCCAGCAGCGAGCATAATGAGCAGTTCTTC. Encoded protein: CASSEHNEQFF.